This is a list of T cell receptor beta chains from one sample in a study of breast tumors, draining lymph nodes, adjacent tissues. TCRdb ran MiXCR on the multiplex PCR reads and lists one entry per CDR3 protein. Among around 70,000 distinct CDR3 sequences, less than 45% were seen once, and the ten largest hold almost 8.5%. Sequencing used breast tumor tissue. All receptors derive from a female donor with breast cancer. Some clones in this sample may be carry-over from other donors' samples. Each CDR3 is given without its conserved first and last residue.

TRBV12-3/TRBV12-4,ASSTGQASRPQH
TRBV5-6,ASSPPGITGNT
TRBV3-1,ASNLAGSTDTQY
TRBV10-1,ASSDTSGGYNEQF
TRBV6-1,ASSAGTSGRQETQY
TRBV7-9,ASSTALIGAQY
TRBV6-6,ASSRPGQGPYEQY
TRBV11-2,ASSPYLGRVNTGELF
TRBV10-2,ASEETGGGVSTGELF
TRBV20-1,SARAGRCSYEQY
TRBV2,ASTQREKLF
TRBV11-2,ASSFTGQSRTGYT
TRBV3-1,ASSQGQGGNEKLF
TRBV12-3/TRBV12-4,ASSFRQGRYSNQPQH
TRBV7-2,ASRTSGGSYEQY
TRBV12-5,ASGGHQSSGANVLT
TRBV3-1,ASSNRVPPCLQETQY
TRBV3-1,ASSQVGGSGYT
TRBV7-2,AIKRGAGGTGELF
TRBV20-1,SASLLTYNEQF
TRBV4-1,ASSQDLLAYNEQF
TRBV5-8,ASSSQKYEQY
TRBV7-3,ASSLTGLSGRAGETQY
TRBV19,ASSRSGQLMDTQY
TRBV5-6,ASSHGTGGGVEGETQY
TRBV6-6,ASSHWTSTPGELF
TRBV5-5,ASSWGGTNEKLF
TRBV9,ASSTWTGGLQETQY